There are many counts of the clone carrying this T cell receptor (beta chain). What it binds is unknown. Per the germline V gene, CDR1 is LNHDA and CDR2 is SQIVND (reference sequence). V was shortened by 5 bases and J by 7 bases, with 21 bases between the two germline ends. The CDR3 spans 15 residues. Using its own MiXCR run on the RACE reads, TCRdb lists one record per CDR3 protein. Of about 140,000 distinct CDR3 sequences in the sample, roughly 10% were seen once. Time point meaning: patch test 2, 6 weeks after DPC sensitization. The sample's treatment: therapeutic diphenylcyclopropenone sensitization with weekly scalp DPC. Participating donors were patients with alopecia, aged 18 to 70 years, considered appropriate candidates for DPC. This specimen belongs to a study of human T cells and chemical hapten exposure. At the level of the study: Per-sample TCR yield variability stemmed mainly from small pooled library volume differences. General study results and limits: Having alopecia, the donors may differ immunologically from healthy people. Patch test score rose with PT1 expanded TCRs, significant at 8, 16, 32, not 4.

Sequenced here: whole blood, sampled in connection with sensitization to the hapten diphenylcyclopropenone (DPC). The clonotype comes from a woman aged 45-65 years with alopecia areata. Some clones in this sample may be carry-over from other donors' samples. This rearrangement joins TRBV19 to TRBJ2-7; D assignment may be TRBD1 or TRBD2 (6 bases each). The CDR3 nucleotides read TGTGCCAGTAGTCATCGACCGGGGGCTACCAGGGAGCAGTACTTC. It codes for CASSHRPGATREQYF.